Sequencing of this TCR beta chain was carried out in a study of blood T cell repertoires in COVID-19. Some clones are missing from TCRdb's copy, which holds only in-frame ones; the method was immunoSEQ multiplex PCR. The sample holds approximately 230,000 clones, more than 75% seen once. The CDR3 covers 14 residues. Germline V gene data show CDR1 as SNHLY and CDR2 as FYNNEI. With 6 bases clipped from V and 7 bases from J, the junction kept 12 bases outside the gene matches. The specimen sequenced was PBMCs or T cells enriched from blood (not recorded which). The chain recombines TRBV2 with TRBJ2-7; the match to TRBD1 covers 7 bases. The sequence was obtained from a middle-aged man who had recovered from COVID-19. The chain's CDR3 is CASSPDTGAWEQYF. The CDR3 DNA follows: TGTGCCAGCAGCCCCGATACAGGGGCTTGGGAGCAGTACTTC.